Listed below are T cell receptor beta chains from one sample, sequenced in a study of beta chain features in type 1 diabetes. Clones were read by immunoSEQ multiplex PCR, and TCRdb kept only the in-frame ones, dropping some. This sample has roughly 500,000 clones, with about an eighth found just once. The sequencing sample was made of naive CD4+ T cells from blood. Receptors originate from a young woman in good health. The CDR3 runs from the conserved cysteine through the conserved F or W. D genes are given only for firm matches. The size entry is marked missing in some rows and otherwise reads once, few, many or a size class.

clone size: -
D gene: -
J gene: TRBJ1-2
V gene: TRBV7-2
CDR3 protein: CASSLDRIYGYTF
CDR3 DNA: TGTGCCAGCAGCTTAGACAGGATTTATGGCTACACCTTC

clone size: few
D gene: TRBD2
J gene: TRBJ2-4
V gene: TRBV4-1
CDR3 protein: CASSQFSGRESSKNIQYF
CDR3 DNA: TGCGCCAGCAGCCAGTTTTCCGGGCGGGAGTCCTCCAAAAACATTCAGTACTTC

clone size: -
D gene: TRBD1
J gene: TRBJ1-1
V gene: TRBV6-4
CDR3 protein: CASSAQGGTEAFF
CDR3 DNA: TGTGCCAGCAGCGCCCAGGGGGGCACTGAAGCTTTCTTT

clone size: few
D gene: -
J gene: TRBJ2-7
V gene: TRBV7-2
CDR3 protein: CASSTQSSYEQYF
CDR3 DNA: TGTGCCAGCAGCACCCAGTCCTCCTACGAGCAGTACTTC

clone size: few
D gene: -
J gene: TRBJ2-3
V gene: TRBV5-1
CDR3 protein: CASSFEGEADTQYF
CDR3 DNA: TGCGCCAGCAGCTTTGAAGGGGAGGCAGATACGCAGTATTTT

clone size: few
D gene: -
J gene: TRBJ2-6
V gene: TRBV7-6
CDR3 protein: CASSPQGWANVLTF
CDR3 DNA: TGTGCCAGCAGCCCCCAGGGCTGGGCCAACGTCCTGACTTTC

clone size: -
D gene: TRBD2
J gene: TRBJ2-7
V gene: TRBV5-4
CDR3 protein: CASSVGLASDEQYF
CDR3 DNA: TGTGCCAGCAGCGTCGGACTAGCTTCGGACGAGCAGTACTTC

clone size: -
D gene: -
J gene: TRBJ1-1
V gene: TRBV10-3
CDR3 protein: CAISGSLNTEAFF
CDR3 DNA: TGTGCCATCAGTGGTTCTTTGAACACTGAAGCTTTCTTT

clone size: few
D gene: -
J gene: TRBJ2-1
V gene: TRBV7-2
CDR3 protein: CASSPGTFYNEQFF
CDR3 DNA: TGTGCCAGCAGCCCCGGGACATTTTACAATGAGCAGTTCTTC

clone size: few
D gene: TRBD1
J gene: TRBJ2-7
V gene: TRBV30
CDR3 protein: CAWSRGQGLEQYF
CDR3 DNA: TGTGCCTGGTCCAGGGGACAGGGGCTCGAGCAGTACTTC

clone size: -
D gene: TRBD2
J gene: TRBJ2-1
V gene: TRBV15
CDR3 protein: CATSRDRLADYNEQFF
CDR3 DNA: TGTGCCACCAGCAGAGATCGGCTAGCGGACTACAATGAGCAGTTCTTC

clone size: -
D gene: -
J gene: TRBJ1-2
V gene: TRBV2
CDR3 protein: CASSERQGNYGYTF
CDR3 DNA: TGTGCCAGCAGTGAACGGCAGGGTAACTATGGCTACACCTTC

clone size: once
D gene: TRBD1
J gene: TRBJ2-5
V gene: TRBV12-5
CDR3 protein: CASGLVTGGAGAQYF
CDR3 DNA: TGTGCTAGTGGTTTGGTAACAGGGGGAGCCGGGGCCCAGTACTTC

clone size: -
D gene: -
J gene: TRBJ2-2
V gene: TRBV11-3
CDR3 protein: CASREGRRRTGELFF
CDR3 DNA: TGTGCCAGCAGGGAGGGGCGGCGAAGGACCGGGGAGCTGTTTTTT

clone size: -
D gene: -
J gene: TRBJ1-1
V gene: TRBV9
CDR3 protein: CASSVALRNTEAFF
CDR3 DNA: TGTGCCAGCAGCGTAGCTTTAAGGAACACTGAAGCTTTCTTT

clone size: few
D gene: -
J gene: TRBJ1-5
V gene: TRBV27
CDR3 protein: CASSSYTGSSGQPQHF
CDR3 DNA: TGTGCCAGCAGTTCCTACACAGGGTCTAGCGGTCAGCCCCAGCATTTT

clone size: -
D gene: -
J gene: TRBJ2-1
V gene: TRBV7-9
CDR3 protein: CASTDLGGYNEQFF
CDR3 DNA: TGTGCCAGCACCGATCTGGGGGGCTACAATGAGCAGTTCTTC

clone size: -
D gene: TRBD1
J gene: TRBJ2-5
V gene: TRBV25-1
CDR3 protein: CASSGFPGQGRETQYF
CDR3 DNA: TGTGCCAGCAGTGGATTTCCGGGACAGGGACGAGAGACCCAGTACTTC

clone size: many
D gene: -
J gene: TRBJ2-4
V gene: TRBV9
CDR3 protein: CASSVDNIQYF
CDR3 DNA: TGTGCCAGCAGCGTAGATAACATTCAGTACTTC

clone size: few
D gene: -
J gene: TRBJ1-4
V gene: TRBV15
CDR3 protein: CATSRAPTANNEKLFF
CDR3 DNA: TGTGCCACCAGCAGAGCCCCAACAGCCAATAATGAAAAACTGTTTTTT

clone size: few
D gene: TRBD1
J gene: TRBJ2-4
V gene: TRBV6-1
CDR3 protein: CASRSTGIAKNIQYF
CDR3 DNA: TGTGCCAGCAGGTCGACAGGGATAGCCAAAAACATTCAGTACTTC

clone size: -
D gene: -
J gene: TRBJ1-2
V gene: TRBV19
CDR3 protein: CASSMVPEDSAEGYTF
CDR3 DNA: TGTGCCAGTAGTATGGTCCCCGAGGATAGCGCAGAAGGCTACACCTTC

clone size: few
D gene: TRBD2
J gene: TRBJ2-2
V gene: TRBV15
CDR3 protein: CATSRLAGGVELFF
CDR3 DNA: TGTGCCACCAGCAGACTAGCGGGGGGTGTGGAGCTGTTTTTT

clone size: -
D gene: -
J gene: TRBJ2-3
V gene: TRBV29-1
CDR3 protein: CSAKGWDTDTQYF
CDR3 DNA: TGCAGCGCCAAGGGGTGGGACACAGATACGCAGTATTTT

clone size: -
D gene: TRBD1
J gene: TRBJ2-3
V gene: TRBV4-3
CDR3 protein: CASSQEGWTGVADTQYF
CDR3 DNA: TGCGCCAGCAGCCAAGAGGGGTGGACAGGGGTGGCAGATACGCAGTATTTT

clone size: -
D gene: -
J gene: TRBJ1-6
V gene: TRBV5-1
CDR3 protein: CASSLRTDNSPLHF
CDR3 DNA: TGCGCCAGCAGCTTGAGGACAGATAATTCACCCCTCCACTTT

clone size: few
D gene: -
J gene: TRBJ2-1
V gene: TRBV7-9
CDR3 protein: CASSSPWGFSYNEQFF
CDR3 DNA: TGTGCCAGCAGCTCGCCTTGGGGGTTCTCCTACAATGAGCAGTTCTTC

clone size: -
D gene: TRBD1
J gene: TRBJ2-1
V gene: TRBV19
CDR3 protein: CASSSLDRGRDEQFF
CDR3 DNA: TGTGCCAGTAGTAGCTTGGACAGGGGGCGCGATGAGCAGTTCTTC

clone size: -
D gene: TRBD1
J gene: TRBJ2-7
V gene: TRBV7-9
CDR3 protein: CASDRGQESYEQYF
CDR3 DNA: TGTGCCAGCGATAGGGGACAGGAGTCCTACGAGCAGTACTTC